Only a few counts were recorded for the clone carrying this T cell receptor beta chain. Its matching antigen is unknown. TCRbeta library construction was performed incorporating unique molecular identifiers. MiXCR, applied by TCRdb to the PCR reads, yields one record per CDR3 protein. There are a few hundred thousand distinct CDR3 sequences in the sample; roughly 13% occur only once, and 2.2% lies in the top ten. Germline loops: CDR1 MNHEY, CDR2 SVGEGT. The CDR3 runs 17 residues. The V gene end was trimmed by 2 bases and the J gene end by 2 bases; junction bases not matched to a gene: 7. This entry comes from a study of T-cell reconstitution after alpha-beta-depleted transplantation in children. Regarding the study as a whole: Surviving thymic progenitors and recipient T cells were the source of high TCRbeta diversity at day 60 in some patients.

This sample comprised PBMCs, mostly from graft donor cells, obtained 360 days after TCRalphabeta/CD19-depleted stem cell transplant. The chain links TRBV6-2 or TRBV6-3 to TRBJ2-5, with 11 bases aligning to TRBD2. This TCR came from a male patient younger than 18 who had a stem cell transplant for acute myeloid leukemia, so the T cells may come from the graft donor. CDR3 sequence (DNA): TGTGCCAGCAGTTACCTGGGACTAGCGGAGTGGCAAGAGACCCAGTACTTC. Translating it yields CASSYLGLAEWQETQYF.